This entry features one TCR beta chain sequence. There is no known antigen for this receptor. Nothing much larger sits one base from this clone, and base qualities are not available. V gives up 5 bases and J gives up 7 bases, and the segment between their germline ends measures 18 bases. Taken from the germline V gene, the CDR1 and CDR2 loops are SGHAT and FQNNGV. The CDR3, cysteine through phenylalanine, is 15 amino acids long. The kept DNA is CDR3 alone, 45 bases in frame from the first base. Donors were healthy HIV-negative adults with no recently reported acute infections or vaccinations. All donors were Caucasian adults living in Nashville, Tennessee, USA. CD4+ T cells were enriched by magnetic negative selection; naive cells were then positively selected on CD45RA, and the negative fraction formed the memory subset. Blood was obtained by leukapheresis, after which PBMCs were separated by Ficoll-Histopaque density gradient centrifugation and cryopreserved in liquid nitrogen vapor phase. Analytical flow cytometry was used to check the purity and quantity of each magnetically sorted T cell population. Genomic DNA was isolated from each sorted fraction and quantified by UV absorbance on a Nanodrop 2000c.

These data are taken from a study of shared clonotypes between healthy human individuals (dated by TCRdb to 2020 to 2022). In the study overall: The cohort included three men and a couple of women between 18 and 49 years of age. Libraries were prepared and TCR repertoires were sequenced by different laboratories using diverse techniques, in order to increase sequencing depth and limit assay-specific biases. Per donor, leukapheresis produced somewhere between about 0.94 and 9.5 billion PBMCs. For each donor, three plates each were used for CD4 naive and CD4 memory, two plates were used for CD8 naive, and one plate was used for CD8 memory. Blood TCR repertoires of about 5 healthy adults were deeply sequenced to estimate repertoire size and the extent of clonotype sharing between individuals.

Using the deep immunoSEQ assay, multiplex PCR amplified TCR CDR3 regions from genomic DNA. Genomic DNA extracted from each cell subset was distributed evenly over all wells of several immunoSEQ 96-well plates, and each plate served as one replicate. Each replicate PCR for sorted subsets received 200 ng genomic DNA, equal to about 30,000 T cell genomes. Purified libraries were measured with a Qubit 3.0 fluorometer, size-checked on a Bioanalyzer 2100, and measured again with the KAPA Library Quantification kit. Every immunoSEQ 96-well plate was sequenced on a dedicated single-read 150-cycle Illumina NextSeq 550 flow cell. Concerning the study's data processing: Because the immunoSEQ output held only junctional sequences and lacked quality scores, the filtering could not match the filtering applied to full-length reads. To assign V/J genes and CDR3, sequences were annotated against IMGT germline references using PyIR, a Python wrapper for IgBLAST v1.9. Reads with weak V/J assignments (E-value above 1e-6), missing CDR3, stop codons, out-of-frame junctions, or ambiguous translated residues were removed. V3J clonotypes were defined as sequences sharing the same inferred V gene, J gene, and CDR3 amino acid sequence. The percentage overlap between two repertoires was calculated by dividing the number of shared unique clonotypes by the size of the smaller repertoire. Richness of each repertoire was evaluated using RTK rarefaction, the Chao1 estimator, and Recon v2.1 estimates of unobserved clonotypes. Generation probabilities were computed with OLGA for all TCRbeta clonotypes obtained by the gDNA method from four donors. The source is immuneACCESS, and TCRdb retained only in-frame sequences with V and J called. Part of the clones is not carried over; for the studies checked, unresolved V genes explain less than half of this, and the remainder is unexplained. V and J calls and clone size are given by that table; D and trimming were obtained from the DNA. The sample records 2 million to 2.5 million clones, around 95% of which are singletons. In total, the top ten clones hold roughly 0.13% of the sample.

On the study overall, not on this receptor specifically: Estimated clonotype richness was generally larger for naive than for memory subsets. Sampling was restricted to blood, and TCR repertoires in tissue are likely to differ from TCR repertoires in blood. Compared with non-shared clonotypes, the clonotypes found in all four sorted-subset donors had higher generation probabilities. Pairwise subsampling indicated that sequencing depth was expected to affect the degree of clonotype sharing among donors. When a handful of donors were compared, the shared fraction of clonotypes was around 4.6% for naive CD4, 3.5% to 4% for naive CD8, about 2.5% for memory CD4, and 0.3% to 0.5% for memory CD8. Because the study included a small number of donors, the genetic and exposure-history diversity represented was limited. Even with the large sequencing depth, rarefaction of the sorted-subset datasets indicated that sequencing was incomplete.

The source is a man younger than 35 in good health. In this chain, TRBV11-2 is recombined with TRBJ2-1; a confident D gene designation cannot be given. Sequenced input: naive CD4+ T cells sorted from blood. Read against the paper, the sample's cell subset or site label means: CD45RA+ positively selected. The sequenced DNA: TGTGCCAGCAGCCGAGCTCCTAGTTTCCGGAATGAGCAGTTCTTC. Its translation reads: CASSRAPSFRNEQFF.